The clone carrying this T cell receptor beta chain has only one observation. Its antigen remains unknown. The data are from a study of cytomegalovirus exposure and HLA in healthy donors. Study-wide context: Out of approximately 400 genotyped donors, approximately 84% belonged to the Caucasian-associated ancestry cluster. Points from the study as a whole: In vitro assays verified that a few CMV-associated chains recognized CMV antigens specifically. Previous analysis showed most TCR beta V segments were productive about 90% or about 30% of the time.

The PCR employed 60 Vbeta primers together with 13 Jbeta primers. TCRdb's table, derived via immunoSEQ multiplex PCR, lists solely in-frame clones and lacks some. Among some 180,000 clones listed, 70% to 80% were seen once. The material sequenced was PBMCs. This sequence was found in a male donor in good health and CMV-seronegative.

CDR3: CASSPRSANEKLFF. The CDR3 DNA follows: TGCGCCAGCAGCCCACGTTCAGCTAATGAAAAACTGTTTTTT. The chain employs TRBV4-1 and TRBJ1-4; D not certain. The CDR3 is 14 amino acids. Trimming removed 4 bases at V and 3 bases at J, with 9 bases between. Germline CDR1 is MGHRA and CDR2 is YSYEKL.